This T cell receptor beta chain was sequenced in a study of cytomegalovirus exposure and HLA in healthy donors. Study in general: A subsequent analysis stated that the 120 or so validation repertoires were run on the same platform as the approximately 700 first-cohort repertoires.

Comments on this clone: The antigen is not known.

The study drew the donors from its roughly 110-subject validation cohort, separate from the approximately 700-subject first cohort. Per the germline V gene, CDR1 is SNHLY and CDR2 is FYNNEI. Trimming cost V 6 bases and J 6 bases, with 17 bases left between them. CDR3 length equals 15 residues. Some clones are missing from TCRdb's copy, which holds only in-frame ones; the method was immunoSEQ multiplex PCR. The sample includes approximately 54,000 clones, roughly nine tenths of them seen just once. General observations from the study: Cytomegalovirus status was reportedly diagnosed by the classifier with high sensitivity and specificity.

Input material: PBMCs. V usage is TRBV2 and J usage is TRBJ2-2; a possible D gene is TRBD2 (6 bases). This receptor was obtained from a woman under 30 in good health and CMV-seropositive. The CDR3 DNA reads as TGTGCCAGCAGGTGGACTGGGGGGTTGGCCGGGGAGCTGTTTTTT. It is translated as CASRWTGGLAGELFF. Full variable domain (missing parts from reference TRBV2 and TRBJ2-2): EPEVTQTPSHQVTQMGQEVILRCVPISNHLYFYWYRQILGQKVEFLVSFYNNEISEKSEIFDDQFSVERPDGSNFTLKIRSTKLEDSAMYFCASRWTGGLAGELFFGEGSRLTVL.